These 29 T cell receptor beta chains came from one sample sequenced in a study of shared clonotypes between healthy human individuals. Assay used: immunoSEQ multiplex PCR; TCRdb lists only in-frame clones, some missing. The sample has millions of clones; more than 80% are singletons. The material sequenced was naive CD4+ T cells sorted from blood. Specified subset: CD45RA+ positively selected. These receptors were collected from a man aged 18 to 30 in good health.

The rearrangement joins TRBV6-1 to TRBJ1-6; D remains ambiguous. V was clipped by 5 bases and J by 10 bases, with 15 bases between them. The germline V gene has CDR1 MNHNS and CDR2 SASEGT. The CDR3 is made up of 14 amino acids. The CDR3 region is CASSLPGYYSPLHF. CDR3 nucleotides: TGTGCCAGCAGTCTGCCGGGATACTACTCACCCCTCCACTTT.

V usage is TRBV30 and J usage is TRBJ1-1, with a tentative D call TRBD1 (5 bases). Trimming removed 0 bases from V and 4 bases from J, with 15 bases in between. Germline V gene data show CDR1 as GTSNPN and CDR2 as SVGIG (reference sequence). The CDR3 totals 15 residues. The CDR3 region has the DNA TGTGCCTGGAGTGTGAGAGGGGCGGGCGGCACTGAAGCTTTCTTT. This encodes CAWSVRGAGGTEAFF. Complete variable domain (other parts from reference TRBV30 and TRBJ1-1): SQTIHQWPATLVQPVGSPLSLECTVEGTSNPNLYWYRQAAGRGLQLLFYSVGIGQISSEVPQNLSASRPQDRQFILSSKKLLLSDSGFYLCAWSVRGAGGTEAFFGQGTRLTVV.

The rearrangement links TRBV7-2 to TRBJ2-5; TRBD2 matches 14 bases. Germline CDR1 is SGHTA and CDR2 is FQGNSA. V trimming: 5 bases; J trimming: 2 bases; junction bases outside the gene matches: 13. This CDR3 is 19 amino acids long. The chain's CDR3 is CASSLETSGRARLQETQYF. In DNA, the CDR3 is TGTGCCAGCAGCCTCGAGACTAGCGGGAGGGCCAGGCTGCAAGAGACCCAGTACTTC. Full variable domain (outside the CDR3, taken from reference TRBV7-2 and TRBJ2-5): GAGVSQSPSNKVTEKGKDVELRCDPISGHTALYWYRQSLGQGLEFLIYFQGNSAPDKSGLPSDRFSAERTGGSVSTLTIQRTQQEDSAVYLCASSLETSGRARLQETQYFGPGTRLLVL.

The CDR3 DNA reads as TGTGCCAGCAGTGAAGGTTCCCGGGACAGCCGTTACTTC. It specifies CASSEGSRDSRYF. V and J are TRBV2 and TRBJ2-5; 7 bases fit TRBD1. The CDR3 is 13 residues long. Trimming cost V 1 base and J 14 bases; bases outside gene matches: 10. Germline CDR1 SNHLY, CDR2 FYNNEI.

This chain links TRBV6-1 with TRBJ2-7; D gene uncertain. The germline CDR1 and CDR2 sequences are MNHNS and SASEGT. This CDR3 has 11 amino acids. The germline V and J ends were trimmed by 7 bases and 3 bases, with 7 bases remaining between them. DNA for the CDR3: TGTGCCAGCACCTTTGACTACGAGCAGTACTTC. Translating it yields CASTFDYEQYF.

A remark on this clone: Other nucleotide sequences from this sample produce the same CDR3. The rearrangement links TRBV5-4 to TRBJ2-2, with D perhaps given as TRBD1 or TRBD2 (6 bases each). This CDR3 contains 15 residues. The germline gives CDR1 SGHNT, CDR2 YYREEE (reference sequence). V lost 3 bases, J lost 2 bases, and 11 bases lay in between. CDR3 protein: CASSSGGRNTGELFF. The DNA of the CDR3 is TGTGCCAGCAGCTCTGGGGGGCGTAACACCGGGGAGCTGTTTTTT.

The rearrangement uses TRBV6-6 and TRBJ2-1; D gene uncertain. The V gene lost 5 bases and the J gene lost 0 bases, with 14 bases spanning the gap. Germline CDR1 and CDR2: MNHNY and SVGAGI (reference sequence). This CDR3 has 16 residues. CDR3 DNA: TGTGCCAGCAGTGCCCGTAAACGAAGCTCCTACAATGAGCAGTTCTTC. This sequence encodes CASSARKRSSYNEQFF.

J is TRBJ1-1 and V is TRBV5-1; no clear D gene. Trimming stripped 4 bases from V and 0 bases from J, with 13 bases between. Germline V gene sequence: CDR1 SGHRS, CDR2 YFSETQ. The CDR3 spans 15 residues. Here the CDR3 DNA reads TGCGCCAGCAGCGCAGATGGGCGGATGAACACTGAAGCTTTCTTT. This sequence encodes CASSADGRMNTEAFF.

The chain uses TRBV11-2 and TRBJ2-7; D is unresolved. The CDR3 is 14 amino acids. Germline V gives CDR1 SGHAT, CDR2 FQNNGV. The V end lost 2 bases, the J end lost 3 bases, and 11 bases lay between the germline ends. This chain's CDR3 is CASSLRAQSYEQYF. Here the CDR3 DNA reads TGTGCCAGCAGCTTACGGGCGCAAAGCTACGAGCAGTACTTC.

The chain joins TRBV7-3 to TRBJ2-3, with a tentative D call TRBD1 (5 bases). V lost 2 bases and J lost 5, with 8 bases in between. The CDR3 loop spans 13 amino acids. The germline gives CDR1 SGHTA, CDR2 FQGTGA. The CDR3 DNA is TGTGCCAGCAGCTTACAGGGTTTAGATACGCAGTATTTT. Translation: CASSLQGLDTQYF. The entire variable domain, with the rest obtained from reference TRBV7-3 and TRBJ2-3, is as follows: GAGVSQTPSNKVTEKGKYVELRCDPISGHTALYWYRQSLGQGPEFLIYFQGTGAADDSGLPNDRFFAVRPEGSVSTLKIQRTERGDSAVYLCASSLQGLDTQYFGPGTRLTVL.

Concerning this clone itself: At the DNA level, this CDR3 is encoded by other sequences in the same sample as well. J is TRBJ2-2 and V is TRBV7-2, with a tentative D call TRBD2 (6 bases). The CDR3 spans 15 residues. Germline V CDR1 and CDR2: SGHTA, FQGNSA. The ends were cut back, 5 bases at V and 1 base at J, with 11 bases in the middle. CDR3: CASSLAAGNTGELFF. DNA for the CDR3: TGTGCCAGCAGCCTCGCAGCGGGGAACACCGGGGAGCTGTTTTTT.

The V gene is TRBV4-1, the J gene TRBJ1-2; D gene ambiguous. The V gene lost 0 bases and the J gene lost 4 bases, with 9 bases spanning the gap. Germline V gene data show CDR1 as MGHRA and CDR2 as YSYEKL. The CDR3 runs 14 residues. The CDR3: CASSQDINRYGYTF. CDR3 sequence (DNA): TGCGCCAGCAGCCAAGATATCAATCGCTATGGCTACACCTTC.

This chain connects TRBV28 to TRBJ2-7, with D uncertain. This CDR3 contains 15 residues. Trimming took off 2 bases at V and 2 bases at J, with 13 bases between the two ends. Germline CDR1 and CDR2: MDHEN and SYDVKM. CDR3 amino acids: CASSLMLVGPYEQYF. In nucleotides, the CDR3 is TGTGCCAGCAGTTTAATGCTAGTGGGCCCCTACGAGCAGTACTTC.

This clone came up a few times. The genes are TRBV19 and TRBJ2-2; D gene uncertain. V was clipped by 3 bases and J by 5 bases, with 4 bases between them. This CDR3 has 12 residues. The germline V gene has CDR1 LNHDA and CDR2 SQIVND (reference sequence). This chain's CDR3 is CASSMRTGELFF. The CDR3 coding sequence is TGTGCCAGTAGTATGAGGACCGGGGAGCTGTTTTTT.

The CDR3 region has the DNA TGTGCCAGCAGCTGGGGACTAGCGGGCCCTCCCTACGAGCAGTACTTC. Amino acids: CASSWGLAGPPYEQYF. J is TRBJ2-7 and V is TRBV7-4, with TRBD2 identical over 12 bases. V lost 4 bases and J lost 2; bases outside the gene matches: 6. The CDR3 covers 16 residues. Germline assignment: CDR1 SGHVT and CDR2 SQSDAQ.

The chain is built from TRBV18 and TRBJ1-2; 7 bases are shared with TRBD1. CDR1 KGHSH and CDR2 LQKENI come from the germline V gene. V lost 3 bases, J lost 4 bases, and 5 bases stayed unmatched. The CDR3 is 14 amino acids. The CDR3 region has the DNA TGTGCCAGCTCACCCGAACAGGGGTCCTATGGCTACACCTTC. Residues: CASSPEQGSYGYTF.

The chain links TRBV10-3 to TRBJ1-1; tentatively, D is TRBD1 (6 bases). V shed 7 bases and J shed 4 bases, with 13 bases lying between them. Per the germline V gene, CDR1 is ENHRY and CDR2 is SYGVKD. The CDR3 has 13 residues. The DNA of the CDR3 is TGTGCCATCACCCGGACAGAGGGCACTGAAGCTTTCTTT. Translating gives CAITRTEGTEAFF.

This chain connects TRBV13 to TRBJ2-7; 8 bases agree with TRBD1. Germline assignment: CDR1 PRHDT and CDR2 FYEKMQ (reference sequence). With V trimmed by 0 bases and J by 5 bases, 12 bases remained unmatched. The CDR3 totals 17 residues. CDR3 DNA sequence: TGTGCCAGCAGCTTAGGGGGAGGTGGACAGGGTAGGGACGAGCAGTACTTC. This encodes CASSLGGGGQGRDEQYF.

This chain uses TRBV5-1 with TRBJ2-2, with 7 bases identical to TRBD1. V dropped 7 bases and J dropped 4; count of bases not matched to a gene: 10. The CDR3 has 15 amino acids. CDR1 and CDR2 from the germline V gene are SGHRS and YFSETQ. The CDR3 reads CASHLRQGSTGELFF. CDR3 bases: TGCGCCAGCCACCTTCGACAGGGCAGCACCGGGGAGCTGTTTTTT.

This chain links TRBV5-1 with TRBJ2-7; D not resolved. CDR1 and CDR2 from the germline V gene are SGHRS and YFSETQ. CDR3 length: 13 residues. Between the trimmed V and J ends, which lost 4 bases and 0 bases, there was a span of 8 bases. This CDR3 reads CASSGGSSYEQYF. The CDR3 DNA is TGCGCCAGCAGCGGCGGCAGCTCCTACGAGCAGTACTTC.

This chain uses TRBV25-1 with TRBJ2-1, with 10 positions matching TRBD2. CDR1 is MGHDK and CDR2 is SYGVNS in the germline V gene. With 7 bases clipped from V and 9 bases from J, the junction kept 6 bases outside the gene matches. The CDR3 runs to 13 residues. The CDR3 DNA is TGTGCCAGCACCCCAGCGGGGGGGGTTGAGCAGTTCTTC. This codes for CASTPAGGVEQFF.

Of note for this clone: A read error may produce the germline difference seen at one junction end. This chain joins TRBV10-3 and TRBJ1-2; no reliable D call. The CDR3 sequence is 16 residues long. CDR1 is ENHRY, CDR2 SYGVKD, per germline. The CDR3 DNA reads TGTGCCATCAGTGAGTCGTACCGGGCACAGTACTACGGCTACACCTTC. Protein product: CAISESYRAQYYGYTF.

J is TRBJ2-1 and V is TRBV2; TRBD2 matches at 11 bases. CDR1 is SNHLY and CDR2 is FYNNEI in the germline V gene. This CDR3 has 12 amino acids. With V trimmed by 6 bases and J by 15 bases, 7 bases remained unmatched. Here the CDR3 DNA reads TGTGCCAGCAGAAGACTAGCGGGATATAGGTTCTTC. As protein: CASRRLAGYRFF.

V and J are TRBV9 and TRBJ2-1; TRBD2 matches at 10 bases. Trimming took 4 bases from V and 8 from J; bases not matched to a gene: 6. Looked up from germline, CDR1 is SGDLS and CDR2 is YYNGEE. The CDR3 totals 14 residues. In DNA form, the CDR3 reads TGTGCCAGCAGCTTGAGCGGGGGGGCTCATGAGCAGTTCTTC. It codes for CASSLSGGAHEQFF.

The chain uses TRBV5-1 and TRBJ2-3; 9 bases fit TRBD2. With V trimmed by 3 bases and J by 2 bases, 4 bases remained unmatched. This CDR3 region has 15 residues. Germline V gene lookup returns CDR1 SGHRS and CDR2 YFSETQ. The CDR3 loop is CASSSPSGTTDTQYF. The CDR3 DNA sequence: TGCGCCAGCAGCTCCCCTAGCGGGACCACAGATACGCAGTATTTT.

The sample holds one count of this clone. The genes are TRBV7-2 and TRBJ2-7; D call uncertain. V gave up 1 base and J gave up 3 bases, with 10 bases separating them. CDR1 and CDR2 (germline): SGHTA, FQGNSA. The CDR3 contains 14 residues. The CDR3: CASSLGSLIYEQYF. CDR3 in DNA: TGTGCCAGCAGCTTAGGGAGCTTGATCTACGAGCAGTACTTC.

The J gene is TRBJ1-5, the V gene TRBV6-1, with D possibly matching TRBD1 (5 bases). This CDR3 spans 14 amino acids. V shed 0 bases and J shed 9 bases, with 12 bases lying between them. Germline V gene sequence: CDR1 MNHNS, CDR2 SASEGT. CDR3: CASSEAPGWGPQHF. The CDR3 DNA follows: TGTGCCAGCAGTGAAGCACCAGGGTGGGGGCCCCAGCATTTT.

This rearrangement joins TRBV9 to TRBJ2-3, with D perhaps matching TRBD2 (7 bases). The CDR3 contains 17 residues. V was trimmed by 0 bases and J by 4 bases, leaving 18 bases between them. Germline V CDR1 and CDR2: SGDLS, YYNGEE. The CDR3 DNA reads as TGTGCCAGCAGCGTAGCGGGGGGCACACTAACAGCAGATACGCAGTATTTT. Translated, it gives CASSVAGGTLTADTQYF.

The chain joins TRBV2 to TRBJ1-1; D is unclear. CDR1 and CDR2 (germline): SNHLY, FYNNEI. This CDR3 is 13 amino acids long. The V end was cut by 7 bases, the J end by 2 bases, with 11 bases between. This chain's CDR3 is CASIKEINTEAFF. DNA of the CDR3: TGTGCCAGCATAAAGGAGATAAACACTGAAGCTTTCTTT.